One sample yielded the 21 T cell receptor beta chains listed below, sequenced in a study of shared T cell receptors in the human thymus. Assay: immunoSEQ multiplex PCR; the TCRdb copy retains only in-frame clones and omits some. The sample lists hundreds of thousands of clones, about 87% occurring once. These data are also associated with another study on human thymus T cells.

The sample consisted of thymocytes. The receptor set was obtained from a boy under three years old with a congenital heart defect.

Remarks on this clone: In the same sample, other DNA sequences code for this CDR3. The V call is TRBV4-1, the J call TRBJ1-6; D remains ambiguous. The CDR3 contains 19 residues. The ends were cut back, 3 bases at V and 0 bases at J, with 18 bases in the middle. Germline V gene data show CDR1 as MGHRA and CDR2 as YSYEKL. In DNA, the CDR3 is TGCGCCAGCAGCCAGAGTCTCCCTGTAGCGAGCTCCTATAATTCACCCCTCCACTTT. It is translated as CASSQSLPVASSYNSPLHF.

The chain is built from TRBV5-1 and TRBJ1-2; TRBD1 matches 8 bases. V was pared by 4 bases and J by 3 bases, with 11 bases of the junction left unmatched. Per germline, CDR1 SGHRS and CDR2 YFSETQ. CDR3 length: 16 residues. The CDR3 sequence: CASSLRGTGVYYGYTF. The CDR3 DNA reads as TGCGCCAGCAGCCTAAGAGGGACAGGTGTATACTATGGCTACACCTTC.

The V call is TRBV29-1, the J call TRBJ1-5; 7 bases agree with TRBD1. V was clipped by 4 bases and J by 4 bases; unmatched bases: 7. This CDR3 is 14 amino acids long. The germline V gene has CDR1 SQVTM and CDR2 ANQGSEA. The CDR3 DNA follows: TGCAGCGTTGTGTGGGACAGAACTAATCAGCCCCAGCATTTT. Its translation is CSVVWDRTNQPQHF.

This rearrangement joins TRBV5-1 to TRBJ1-1; D call uncertain. Per germline, CDR1 SGHRS and CDR2 YFSETQ. CDR3 size: 19 residues. Trimming took 3 bases from V and 1 from J, leaving 25 bases between them. The DNA for the CDR3 is TGCGCCAGCAGCTCCAGAACACTGAAGGTAGCGACCCAGAACACTGAAGCTTTCTTT. It translates to CASSSRTLKVATQNTEAFF.

The chain carries TRBV13 and TRBJ2-1, with TRBD2 identical over 8 bases. The CDR3 is made up of 15 amino acids. V was pared by 0 bases and J by 3 bases, with 1 base of the junction left unmatched. The germline CDR1 and CDR2 sequences are PRHDT and FYEKMQ (reference sequence). In DNA form, the CDR3 reads TGTGCCAGCAGCTTAGGCACTAGCGGCTACAATGAGCAGTTCTTC. Its translation: CASSLGTSGYNEQFF. Using reference TRBV13 and TRBJ2-1 for the parts outside the CDR3, the full variable domain is AAGVIQSPRHLIKEKRETATLKCYPIPRHDTVYWYQQGPGQDPQFLISFYEKMQSDKGSIPDRFSAQQFSDYHSELNMSSLELGDSALYFCASSLGTSGYNEQFFGPGTRLTVL.

The J gene is TRBJ1-1, the V gene TRBV5-1, with TRBD1 matching 10 bases. From germline, CDR1 is SGHRS and CDR2 YFSETQ. The J segment lost 0 bases and the V segment lost 0 bases, leaving 8 bases of the junction unmatched. This CDR3 contains 18 residues. The CDR3 sequence: CASSLEGQGGHMNTEAFF. The CDR3 DNA reads as TGCGCCAGCAGCTTGGAAGGACAGGGGGGACACATGAACACTGAAGCTTTCTTT.

The chain couples TRBV18 to TRBJ1-3, with 7 positions matching TRBD1. The junction had 17 bases not matched to a gene; V was cut back by 6 bases and J by 9 bases. Germline V CDR1 and CDR2: KGHSH, LQKENI. The CDR3 is made up of 16 amino acids. The CDR3 here is CASSRGSLGTVSTIYF. The CDR3, as DNA: TGTGCCAGCTCCCGGGGTTCTCTCGGGACAGTCTCCACCATATATTTT.

The chain recombines TRBV28 with TRBJ1-3, with 11 bases fitting TRBD1. Germline values: CDR1 MDHEN, CDR2 SYDVKM. The CDR3 consists of 19 residues. J gave up 0 bases and V 5 bases, and 12 bases lay outside the gene matches. CDR3 bases: TGTGCCAGCAGTCCGGGACAGGGGGATTTCCCTAACTCTGGAAACACCATATATTTT. This codes for CASSPGQGDFPNSGNTIYF.

The J gene is TRBJ2-1, the V gene TRBV5-1; no clear D. Germline V CDR1 and CDR2: SGHRS, YFSETQ. CDR3 size: 15 residues. V shed 1 base and J shed 8 bases, with 16 bases lying between them. The CDR3 DNA is TGCGCCAGCAGCTTGAGGTTTAGCTCCTCGGATGAGCAGTTCTTC. This sequence encodes CASSLRFSSSDEQFF. Filled out from reference TRBV5-1 and TRBJ2-1, the complete variable domain reads KAGVTQTPRYLIKTRGQQVTLSCSPISGHRSVSWYQQTPGQGLQFLFEYFSETQRNKGNFPGRFSGRQFSNSRSEMNVSTLELGDSALYLCASSLRFSSSDEQFFGPGTRLTVL.

The V gene is TRBV27, the J gene TRBJ1-5, with 9 bases fitting TRBD1. The length of the CDR3 is 16 residues. Trimming took 8 bases from V and 1 from J; bases not matched to a gene: 9. The V gene's germline CDR1 is MNHEY and CDR2 SMNVEV (reference sequence). CDR3 sequence (DNA): TGTGCCAGCTCAAGACAGGGGGGTAGAAGCAATCAGCCCCAGCATTTT. It encodes CASSRQGGRSNQPQHF.

The chain couples TRBV15 to TRBJ2-7, with a weak D call TRBD1 (7 bases). V was pared by 5 bases and J by 2 bases, with 22 bases between. Germline V gene sequence: CDR1 LNHNV, CDR2 YYDKDF (reference sequence). CDR3 length: 17 residues. The CDR3 is CATSGGKLRDSTYEQYF. In DNA, the CDR3 is TGTGCCACCAGCGGCGGGAAGCTCCGGGACAGCACCTACGAGCAGTACTTC. Based on the CDR3 plus reference TRBV15 and TRBJ2-7, the full variable domain is DAMVIQNPRYQVTQFGKPVTLSCSQTLNHNVMYWYQQKSSQAPKLLFHYYDKDFNNEADTPDNFQSRRPNTSFCFLDIRSPGLGDTAMYLCATSGGKLRDSTYEQYFGPGTRLTVT.

The CDR3 protein is CASSHDPPHRSSYNEQFF. In nucleotides, the CDR3 is TGCGCCAGCAGCCATGACCCACCCCACAGGAGCTCCTACAATGAGCAGTTCTTC. The V gene is TRBV4-1, the J gene TRBJ2-1; D is perhaps TRBD1 (5 bases). V was shortened by 3 bases and J by 0 bases, with 18 bases between the two germline ends. The V gene's germline CDR1 is MGHRA and CDR2 YSYEKL. The CDR3 length is 18 residues.

The V and J genes are TRBV20-1 and TRBJ1-2, with unresolved D. V gave up 4 bases and J gave up 5 bases, with 8 bases separating them. There are 11 residues in the CDR3. Germline CDR1 and CDR2: DFQATT and SNEGSKA (reference sequence). In DNA, the CDR3 is TGCAGTGCTACACACCCGTATGGCTACACCTTC. Residues: CSATHPYGYTF.

V gene TRBV13 combines with J gene TRBJ1-1, with TRBD1 as a possible D gene (6 bases). V was trimmed by 2 bases and J by 1 base, leaving 11 bases between them. The CDR3 runs 15 residues. In germline, CDR1 is PRHDT, CDR2 FYEKMQ (reference sequence). The CDR3 sequence: CASSLYGQPNTEAFF. The CDR3 DNA follows: TGTGCCAGCAGCTTATATGGACAGCCGAACACTGAAGCTTTCTTT. Drawing the rest from reference TRBV13 and TRBJ1-1, the complete variable domain is AAGVIQSPRHLIKEKRETATLKCYPIPRHDTVYWYQQGPGQDPQFLISFYEKMQSDKGSIPDRFSAQQFSDYHSELNMSSLELGDSALYFCASSLYGQPNTEAFFGQGTRLTVV.

The V and J genes are TRBV6-5 and TRBJ2-1, with 8 bases aligning to TRBD1. The CDR3 is made up of 16 amino acids. V trimming: 2 bases; J trimming: 3 bases; junction bases outside the gene matches: 6. The germline V gene has CDR1 MNHEY and CDR2 SVGAGI. The CDR3 protein is CASSYRGQAIYNEQFF. In DNA, the CDR3 is TGTGCCAGCAGTTACCGGGGACAGGCGATCTACAATGAGCAGTTCTTC.

With respect to this clone: Other DNA sequences within the sample encode an identical CDR3. The gene calls are TRBV12-1 and TRBJ1-6; the table's D gene call, TRBD1, was not cross checked with the DNA. TRBV12-1 is marked as a pseudogene. The CDR3 is 15 amino acids. CDR3 in DNA: TGTGCCAGCAGCTTCACAGGGTTTCATAATTCCCCCCTCCACTTT. Translated, it gives CASSFTGFHNSPLHF.

The chain recombines TRBV4-1 with TRBJ1-3; 7 nucleotides line up with TRBD1. The CDR3 extends over 15 amino acids. V was pared by 3 bases and J by 2 bases, with 4 bases of the junction left unmatched. The germline gives CDR1 MGHRA, CDR2 YSYEKL. CDR3 nucleotides: TGCGCCAGCAGCCATGGACAGGCTACTGGAAACACCATATATTTT. It specifies CASSHGQATGNTIYF.

The chain recombines TRBV7-9 with TRBJ2-1; 10 positions agree with TRBD1. The trim removed 4 bases at V and 2 bases at J, leaving 2 bases unmatched. CDR3 length equals 15 residues. The V gene's germline CDR1 is SEHNR and CDR2 FQNEAQ (reference sequence). The DNA for the CDR3 is TGTGCCAGCAGCTCGGACAGGGGGACCTACAATGAGCAGTTCTTC. Protein sequence: CASSSDRGTYNEQFF.

The V and J genes are TRBV14 and TRBJ1-4; D is unresolved. Trimming took 3 bases from V and 3 from J, leaving 17 bases between them. This CDR3 is built from 17 residues. CDR1 is SGHDN and CDR2 is FVKESK in the germline V gene. This CDR3 is CASSHGRAGLPNEKLFF. The DNA for the CDR3 is TGTGCCAGCAGCCATGGAAGGGCCGGACTACCTAATGAAAAACTGTTTTTT.

The chain carries TRBV5-8 and TRBJ1-2; 9 positions agree with TRBD1. The CDR3 contains 14 residues. Germline assignment: CDR1 SGHTS and CDR2 YDEGEE. V lost 3 bases to trimming and J lost 2 bases; unmatched junction nucleotides: 2. In DNA form, the CDR3 reads TGTGCCAGCAGCTGGACAGGGGCGAACTATGGCTACACCTTC. It codes for CASSWTGANYGYTF.

This chain joins TRBV28 and TRBJ1-2; D is perhaps TRBD1 (6 bases). CDR1 and CDR2 (germline): MDHEN, SYDVKM. Trimming removed 7 bases from V and 7 bases from J, with 19 bases in between. This CDR3 has 14 residues. The CDR3 DNA reads TGTGCCAGCATTGATTTGTTGGCAGGGGTTGGCTACACCTTC. Amino acids: CASIDLLAGVGYTF.